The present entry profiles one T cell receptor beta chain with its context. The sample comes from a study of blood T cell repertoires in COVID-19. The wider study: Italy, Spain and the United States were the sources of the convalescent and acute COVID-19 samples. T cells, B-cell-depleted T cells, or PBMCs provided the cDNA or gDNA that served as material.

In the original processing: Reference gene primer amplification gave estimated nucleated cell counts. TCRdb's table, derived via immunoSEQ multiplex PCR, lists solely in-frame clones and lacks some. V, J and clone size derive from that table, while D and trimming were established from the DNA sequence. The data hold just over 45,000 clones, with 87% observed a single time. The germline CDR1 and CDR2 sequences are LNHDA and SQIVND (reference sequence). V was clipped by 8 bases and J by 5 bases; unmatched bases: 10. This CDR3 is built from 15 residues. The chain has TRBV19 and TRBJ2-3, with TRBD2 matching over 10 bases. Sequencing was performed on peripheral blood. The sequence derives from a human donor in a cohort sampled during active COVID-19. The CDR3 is CASCSPLAGVDTQYF. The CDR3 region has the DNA TGTGCCAGTTGTAGTCCGCTAGCGGGAGTAGATACGCAGTATTTT. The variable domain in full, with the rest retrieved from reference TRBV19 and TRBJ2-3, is DGGITQSPKYLFRKEGQNVTLSCEQNLNHDAMYWYRQDPGQGLRLIYYSQIVNDFQKGDIAEGYSVSREKKESFPLTVTSAQKNPTAFYLCASCSPLAGVDTQYFGPGTRLTVL.